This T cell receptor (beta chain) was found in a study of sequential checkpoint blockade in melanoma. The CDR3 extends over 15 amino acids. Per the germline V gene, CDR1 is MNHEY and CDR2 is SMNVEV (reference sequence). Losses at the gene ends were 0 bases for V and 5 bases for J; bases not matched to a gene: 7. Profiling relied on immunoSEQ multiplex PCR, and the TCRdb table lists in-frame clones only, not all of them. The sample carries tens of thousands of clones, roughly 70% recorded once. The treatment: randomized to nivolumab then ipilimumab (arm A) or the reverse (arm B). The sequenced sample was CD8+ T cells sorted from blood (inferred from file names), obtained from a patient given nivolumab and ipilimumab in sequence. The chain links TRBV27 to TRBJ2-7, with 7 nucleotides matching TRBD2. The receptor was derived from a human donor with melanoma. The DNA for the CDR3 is TGTGCCAGCAGTTTATCGGGAGGGTTCGGGAACGAGCAGTACGTC. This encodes CASSLSGGFGNEQYV.